This TCR beta chain is drawn from a study of CD4 T cells in relation to SARS-CoV-2 and coronaviruses. Trimming at V came to 4 bases and at J to 7 bases, leaving 9 bases not matched to a gene. The V gene's germline CDR1 is MNHEY and CDR2 SVGEGT. The length of the CDR3 is 15 residues. CD4+ T cells from unexposed donors were obtained before the COVID-19 pandemic (2011-2018). The cells were cultured for about ten days before CD4+ T cells were isolated. Half the medium was replaced with IL-2 medium on days 3 and 7. Clones were read by immunoSEQ multiplex PCR, and TCRdb kept only the in-frame ones, dropping some. Altogether 9,000 to 13,000 clones are present, roughly 72% being singletons, with the ten largest covering approximately 19%. To note about this clone: Its specificity is not known.

Regarding the study as a whole: Compared with monoreactive clones, crossreactive clones showed significantly weaker SARS-CoV-2 expansion.

The receptor comes from a human donor in good health. The gene calls are TRBV6-2 or TRBV6-3 and TRBJ2-1; 8 nucleotides line up with TRBD2. Sequenced: CD4+ T cells from PBMCs, cultured in vitro. In DNA, the CDR3 is TGTGCCAGCAGTTCCGGGGGGGGAGTGCGGAATGAGCAGTTCTTC. Translation gives CASSSGGGVRNEQFF.